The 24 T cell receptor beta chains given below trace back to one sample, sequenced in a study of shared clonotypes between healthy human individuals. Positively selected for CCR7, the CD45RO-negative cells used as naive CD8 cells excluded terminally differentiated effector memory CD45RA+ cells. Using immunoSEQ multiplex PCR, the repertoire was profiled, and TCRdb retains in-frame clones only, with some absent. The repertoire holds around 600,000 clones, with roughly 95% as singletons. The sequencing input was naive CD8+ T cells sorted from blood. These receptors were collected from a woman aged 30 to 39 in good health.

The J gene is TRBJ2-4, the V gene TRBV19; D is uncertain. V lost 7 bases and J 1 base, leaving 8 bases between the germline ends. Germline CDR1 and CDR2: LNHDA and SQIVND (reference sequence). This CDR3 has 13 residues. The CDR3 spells CASMWAAKNIQYF. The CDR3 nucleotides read TGTGCCAGTATGTGGGCGGCCAAAAACATTCAGTACTTC.

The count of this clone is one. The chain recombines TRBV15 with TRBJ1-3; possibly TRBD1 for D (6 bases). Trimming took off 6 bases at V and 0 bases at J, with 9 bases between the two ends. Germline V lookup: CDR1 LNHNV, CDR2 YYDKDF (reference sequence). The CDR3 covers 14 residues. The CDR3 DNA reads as TGTGCCACCAGAAGCAGGGGCTCTGGAAACACCATATATTTT. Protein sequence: CATRSRGSGNTIYF.

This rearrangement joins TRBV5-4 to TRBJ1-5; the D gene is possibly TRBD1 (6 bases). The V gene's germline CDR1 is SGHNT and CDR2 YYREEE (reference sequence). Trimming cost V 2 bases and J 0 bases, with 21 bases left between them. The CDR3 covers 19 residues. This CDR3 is CASSFTGRGWYYSNQPQHF. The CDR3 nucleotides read TGTGCCAGCAGCTTTACAGGGAGGGGGTGGTATTATAGCAATCAGCCCCAGCATTTT.

The CDR3 loop is CASSPSGANYGYTF. CDR3 nucleotide sequence: TGTGCCAGCAGCCCATCGGGGGCTAACTATGGCTACACCTTC. The J gene is TRBJ1-2, the V gene TRBV5-6; D is possibly TRBD1 (5 bases). The CDR3 runs 14 residues. Trimming shortened V by 4 bases and J by 0 bases, and 10 bases separated the two germline ends. Germline V gives CDR1 SGHDT, CDR2 YYEEEE.

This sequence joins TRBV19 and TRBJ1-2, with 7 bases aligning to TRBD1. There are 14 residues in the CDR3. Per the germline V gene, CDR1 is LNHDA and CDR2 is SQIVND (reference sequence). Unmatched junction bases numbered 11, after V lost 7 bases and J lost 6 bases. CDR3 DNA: TGTGCCAGTACGGGCCTTGGGGGACAGAATGGCTACACCTTC. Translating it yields CASTGLGGQNGYTF.

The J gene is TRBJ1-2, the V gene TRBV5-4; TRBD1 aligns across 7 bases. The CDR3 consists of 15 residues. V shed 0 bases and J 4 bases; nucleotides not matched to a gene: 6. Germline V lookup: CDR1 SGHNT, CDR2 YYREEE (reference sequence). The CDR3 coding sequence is TGTGCCAGCAGCTTGGAAACCGGGACAGTCTATGGCTACACCTTC. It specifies CASSLETGTVYGYTF.

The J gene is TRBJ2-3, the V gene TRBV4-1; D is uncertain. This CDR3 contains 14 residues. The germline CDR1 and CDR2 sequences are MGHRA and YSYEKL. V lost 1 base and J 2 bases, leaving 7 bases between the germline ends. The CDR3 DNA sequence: TGCGCCAGCAGCCAAGGGGAATTCACAGATACGCAGTATTTT. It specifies CASSQGEFTDTQYF.

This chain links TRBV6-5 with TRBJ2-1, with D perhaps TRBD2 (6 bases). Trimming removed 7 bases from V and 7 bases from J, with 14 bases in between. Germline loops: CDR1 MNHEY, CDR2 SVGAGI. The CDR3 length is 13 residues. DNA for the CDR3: TGTGCCAGCAATCGACTAGGCCGAAATGAGCAGTTCTTC. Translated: CASNRLGRNEQFF.

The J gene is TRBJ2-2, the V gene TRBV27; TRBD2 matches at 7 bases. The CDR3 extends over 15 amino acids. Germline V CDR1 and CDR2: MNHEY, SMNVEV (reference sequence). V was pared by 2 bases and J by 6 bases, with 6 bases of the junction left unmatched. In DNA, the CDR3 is TGTGCCAGCAGTTTACTAGCGGTATCGGCCGGGGAGCTGTTTTTT. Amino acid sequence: CASSLLAVSAGELFF.

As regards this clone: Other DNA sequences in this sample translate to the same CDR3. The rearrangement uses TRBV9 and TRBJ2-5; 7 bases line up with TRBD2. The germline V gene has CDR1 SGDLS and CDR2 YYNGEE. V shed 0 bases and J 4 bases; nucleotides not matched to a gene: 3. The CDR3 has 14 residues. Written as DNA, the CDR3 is TGTGCCAGCAGCGTAGGCGGGAGTGGAGAGACCCAGTACTTC. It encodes CASSVGGSGETQYF.

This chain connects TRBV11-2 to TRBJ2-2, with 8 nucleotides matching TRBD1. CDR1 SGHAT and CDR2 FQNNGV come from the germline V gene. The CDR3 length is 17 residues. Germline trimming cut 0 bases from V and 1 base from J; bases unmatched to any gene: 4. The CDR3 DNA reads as TGTGCCAGCAGCTTAGATTCGACAGGGGAGAACACCGGGGAGCTGTTTTTT. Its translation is CASSLDSTGENTGELFF.

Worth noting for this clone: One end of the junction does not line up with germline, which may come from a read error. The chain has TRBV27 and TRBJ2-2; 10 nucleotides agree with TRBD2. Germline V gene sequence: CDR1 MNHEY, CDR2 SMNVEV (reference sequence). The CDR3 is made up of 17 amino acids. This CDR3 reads CASSSSLAGEGTEELFF. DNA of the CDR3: TGTGCCAGCAGTTCCAGCCTAGCGGGAGAGGGCACCGAGGAGCTGTTTTTT.

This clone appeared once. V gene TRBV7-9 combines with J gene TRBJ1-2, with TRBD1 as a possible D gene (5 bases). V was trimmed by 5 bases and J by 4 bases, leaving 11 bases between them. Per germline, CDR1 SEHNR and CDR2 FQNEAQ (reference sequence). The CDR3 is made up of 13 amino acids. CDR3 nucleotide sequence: TGTGCCAGCAGCCCCGCAGGGAGCTATGGCTACACCTTC. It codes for CASSPAGSYGYTF.

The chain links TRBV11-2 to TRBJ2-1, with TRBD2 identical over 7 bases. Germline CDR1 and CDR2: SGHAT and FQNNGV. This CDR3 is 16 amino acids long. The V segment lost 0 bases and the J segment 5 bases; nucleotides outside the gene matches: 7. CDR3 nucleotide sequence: TGTGCCAGCAGCTTAGATAACGCGGGAGAAAACAATGAGCAGTTCTTC. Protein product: CASSLDNAGENNEQFF.

The CDR3 DNA is TGTGCCAGCAGTTACTGGCTAGCGGGAGAAGAGACCCAGTACTTC. This encodes CASSYWLAGEETQYF. The chain couples TRBV6-5 to TRBJ2-5, with TRBD2 matching 10 bases. Germline V gene data show CDR1 as MNHEY and CDR2 as SVGAGI. The length of the CDR3 is 15 residues. V shed 1 base, J shed 3 bases, and the junction held 2 bases outside the gene matches.

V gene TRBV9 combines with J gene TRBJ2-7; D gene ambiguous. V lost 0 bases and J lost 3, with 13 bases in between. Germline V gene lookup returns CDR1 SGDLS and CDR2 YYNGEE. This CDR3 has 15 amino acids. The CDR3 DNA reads TGTGCCAGCAGCGTAGGAGATGCCTCGTTCTACGAGCAGTACTTC. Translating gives CASSVGDASFYEQYF.

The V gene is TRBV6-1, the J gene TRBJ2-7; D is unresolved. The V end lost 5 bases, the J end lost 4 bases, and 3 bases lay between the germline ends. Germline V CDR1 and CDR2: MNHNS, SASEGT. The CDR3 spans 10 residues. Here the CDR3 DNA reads TGTGCCAGCAGTTTTTACGAGCAGTACTTC. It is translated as CASSFYEQYF.

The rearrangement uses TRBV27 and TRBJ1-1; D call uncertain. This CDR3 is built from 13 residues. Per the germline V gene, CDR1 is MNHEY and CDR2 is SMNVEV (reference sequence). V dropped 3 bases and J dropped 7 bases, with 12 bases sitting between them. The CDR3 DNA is TGTGCCAGCAGTTTTGGTGGGTTTAGTGAAGCTTTCTTT. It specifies CASSFGGFSEAFF.

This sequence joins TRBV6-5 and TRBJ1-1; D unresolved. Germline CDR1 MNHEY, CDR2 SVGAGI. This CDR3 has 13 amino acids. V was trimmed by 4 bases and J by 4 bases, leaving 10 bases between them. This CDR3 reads CASSSDLGTEAFF. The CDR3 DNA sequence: TGTGCCAGCAGTTCCGATTTGGGCACTGAAGCTTTCTTT.

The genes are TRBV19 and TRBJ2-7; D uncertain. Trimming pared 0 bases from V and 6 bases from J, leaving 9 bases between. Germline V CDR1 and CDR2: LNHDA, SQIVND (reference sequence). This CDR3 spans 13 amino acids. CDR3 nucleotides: TGTGCCAGTAGTATAGATCCTAAGCGCGAGCAGTACTTC. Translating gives CASSIDPKREQYF.

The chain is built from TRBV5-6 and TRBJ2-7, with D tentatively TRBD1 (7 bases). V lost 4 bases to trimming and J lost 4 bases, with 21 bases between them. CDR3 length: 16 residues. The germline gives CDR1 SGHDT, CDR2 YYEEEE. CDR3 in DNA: TGTGCCAGCAGCCACGGGGCGGCGGGACAGAATTACGAGCAGTACTTC. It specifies CASSHGAAGQNYEQYF.

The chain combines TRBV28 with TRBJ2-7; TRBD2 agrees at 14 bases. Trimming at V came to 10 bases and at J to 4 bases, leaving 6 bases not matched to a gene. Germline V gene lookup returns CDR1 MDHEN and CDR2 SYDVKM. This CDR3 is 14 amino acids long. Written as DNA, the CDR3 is TGTGCCACTCTGGGACTAGCGGGAGTATACGAGCAGTACTTC. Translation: CATLGLAGVYEQYF.

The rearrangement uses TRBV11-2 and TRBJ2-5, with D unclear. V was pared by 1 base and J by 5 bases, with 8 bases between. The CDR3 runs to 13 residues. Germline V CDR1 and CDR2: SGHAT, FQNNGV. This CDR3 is CASSLVVGETQYF. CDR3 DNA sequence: TGTGCCAGCAGCTTAGTTGTAGGGGAGACCCAGTACTTC.

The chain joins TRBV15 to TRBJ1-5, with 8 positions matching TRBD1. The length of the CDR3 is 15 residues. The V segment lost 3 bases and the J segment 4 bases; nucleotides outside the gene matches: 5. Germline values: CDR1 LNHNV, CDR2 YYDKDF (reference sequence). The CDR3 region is CATSSSQGGNQPQHF. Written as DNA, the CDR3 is TGTGCCACCAGCAGCTCACAGGGGGGAAATCAGCCCCAGCATTTT. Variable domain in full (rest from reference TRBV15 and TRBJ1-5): DAMVIQNPRYQVTQFGKPVTLSCSQTLNHNVMYWYQQKSSQAPKLLFHYYDKDFNNEADTPDNFQSRRPNTSFCFLDIRSPGLGDTAMYLCATSSSQGGNQPQHFGDGTRLSIL.